This TCR beta chain emerged from a study of response to subunit inactivated influenza vaccine. Study findings and constraints: Authors suggested each seasonal influenza vaccination recruits few new T cells.

Concerning this clonotype: The antigen remains unidentified.

TCRdb re-called the RT-PCR reads through MiXCR, storing one row per CDR3 protein. This table has hundreds of thousands of distinct CDR3 sequences, roughly 25% appearing once. Sample: CD4+ T cells sorted from PBMCs, taken about 5 days after vaccination. The source of this sequence is a man aged 45-60 years who received an inactivated influenza vaccine.

The CDR3: CASSPPRQPQHF. The CDR3 DNA reads as TGTGCCAGCAGTCCACCCCGTCAGCCCCAGCATTTT. This chain joins TRBV28 and TRBJ1-5; D is unresolved. V was cut by 5 bases and J by 6 bases, with 8 bases left in between. Germline V gene data show CDR1 as MDHEN and CDR2 as SYDVKM. The CDR3 runs 12 residues.